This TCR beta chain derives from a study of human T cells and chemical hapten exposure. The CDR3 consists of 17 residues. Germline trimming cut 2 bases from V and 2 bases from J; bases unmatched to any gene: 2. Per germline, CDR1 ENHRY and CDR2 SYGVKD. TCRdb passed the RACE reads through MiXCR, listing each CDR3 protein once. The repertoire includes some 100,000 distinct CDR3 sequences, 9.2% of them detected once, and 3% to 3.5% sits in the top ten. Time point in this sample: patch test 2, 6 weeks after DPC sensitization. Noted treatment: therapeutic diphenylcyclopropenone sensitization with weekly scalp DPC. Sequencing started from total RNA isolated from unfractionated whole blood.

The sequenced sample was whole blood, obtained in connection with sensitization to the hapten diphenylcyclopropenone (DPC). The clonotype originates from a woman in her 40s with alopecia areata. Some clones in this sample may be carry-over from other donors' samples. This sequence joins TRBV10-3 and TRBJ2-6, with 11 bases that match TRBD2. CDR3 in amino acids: CAISELSGGAGANVLTF. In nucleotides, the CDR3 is TGTGCCATCAGTGAGCTTAGCGGGGGGGCTGGGGCCAACGTCCTGACTTTC.